This T cell receptor (beta chain) emerged from a study of blood T cell repertoires in COVID-19 (dated by TCRdb to 2018 to 2021). About the full investigation: Collaborator samples came from the United States, Italy and Spain and covered acute and convalescent phases of COVID-19. Deeply sampled blood TCRbeta repertoires from subjects exposed to, actively infected with, or recovered from COVID-19 were included in the dataset. The repertoires were released in a freely available public database meant as a resource for research on the immune response to SARS-CoV-2. Samples were obtained from the ongoing ImmuneRACE study (first 160 participants) and from about 1,300 subjects provided by 6 global collaborators. Sample metadata almost always included a de-identified subject ID, COVID-19 status, age in years and sex. Where available, HLA class I and class II types were taken from metadata supplied by the sample provider and were not determined by assay-based typing. The material from the prospective study consisted of cDNA or gDNA derived from T cells, B-cell-depleted T cells, or PBMCs.

The investigation overall reported the following: Clinical and demographic metadata were provided uncurated, with the amount varying by source and participant.

The immunoSEQ Assay, a bias-controlled multiplex PCR, was used to amplify TCRbeta CDR3 regions from genomic DNA. As for the authors' bioinformatics: Nucleated cell counts per sample were estimated from amplification of reference gene primers within the assay. Sequence reads were collapsed and filtered to measure the absolute abundance of every unique TCRbeta CDR3 rearrangement. For each sample, productive Simpson clonality was calculated as the square root of Simpson's diversity index across productive rearrangements. TCRdb carries this immuneACCESS record with in-frame sequences only. Its versions omit some clonotypes, under half of them owing to an unresolved V gene in the studies checked, with the rest unexplained. V and J calls plus clone size are reproduced from that table; the DNA served to infer D and trimming. The table for this sample lists fewer than 200,000 clones; roughly 88% of them were counted only once. The biggest ten clones account for 9% to 10% of the sample.

Taken from cysteine to phenylalanine, the CDR3 has 14 residues. Solely the CDR3 DNA is kept, with 42 bases framed from the first base. In the germline V gene, CDR1 corresponds to MDHEN and CDR2 to SYDVKM. V is trimmed back by 10 bases and J by 1 base, and the junction contains 7 bases that no gene match accounts for. About this clone: Its specific antigen is unknown. No per-base quality is available; no much larger clone lies one base away.

Enrolling through a virtual design, the prospective study's participants ranged in age from roughly 18 to 90 years and lived across roughly 24 United States geographic areas. To assign participants to cohorts, the prospective study relied on clinical history that participants themselves reported in a screening survey and a study questionnaire. For ImmuneRACE Cohort 3, a participant was defined as recovered based on two consecutive negative NP/OP PCR tests, clearance by a healthcare professional, or resolution of symptoms. In the prospective study, mobile phlebotomists collected whole blood, serum and a nasopharyngeal or oropharyngeal swab from each participant. Additional blood draws and questionnaires over an approximately 2-month period could optionally be provided by prospective study participants. Prospective study blood samples were shipped either frozen or at room temperature before DNA extraction.

The chain links TRBV28 with TRBJ2-3; 8 junctional bases match TRBD2. Sequences were obtained from PBMCs or T cells enriched from blood (not recorded which). The TCR comes from a woman between 18 and 30 years old who had recovered from COVID-19. The DNA sequence is TGTGCCACCGGGGGGGGCCCAGGCACAGATACGCAGTATTTT. It translates to CATGGGPGTDTQYF.